What follows are 3 T cell receptor beta chains derived from one specimen sequenced in a study of shared clonotypes between healthy human individuals (dated by TCRdb to about 2020). The library was obtained by the immunoSEQ multiplex PCR assay. TCRdb stores this immuneACCESS table with in-frame sequences only. Part of the clones is absent; in the studies checked, under half of the shortfall reflects unresolved V genes, and no reason is known for the rest. Present in this sample are 2.5 million or so clones, roughly nine tenths of which were seen just once. The ten largest clones represent roughly 0.14% of the sample. The specimen was naive CD4+ T cells sorted from blood. This sample's cell subset or site label indicates: CD45RA+ positively selected. The receptors originated from a man aged 18-30 years in good health.

V is TRBV18 and J is TRBJ1-3, with D uncertain. Looked up from germline, CDR1 is KGHSH and CDR2 is LQKENI. The CDR3 is 13 residues long. V lost 3 bases and J 6 bases, leaving 9 bases between the germline ends. DNA of the CDR3: TGTGCCAGCTCACCCTCGTGGGAAAACACCATATATTTT. It codes for CASSPSWENTIYF.

The chain recombines TRBV7-9 with TRBJ2-7; TRBD1 matches 9 bases. Germline lookup yields CDR1 SEHNR and CDR2 FQNEAQ (reference sequence). Trimming removed 6 bases from V and 6 bases from J; junction bases left unmatched: 6. This CDR3 is built from 13 residues. CDR3 protein: CASRLTGGGEQYF. In nucleotides, the CDR3 is TGTGCCAGCAGGCTTACAGGGGGCGGCGAGCAGTACTTC.

The chain combines TRBV30 with TRBJ2-3; D not resolved. The CDR3 totals 14 residues. CDR1 is GTSNPN and CDR2 is SVGIG in the germline V gene (reference sequence). The germline V and J ends were trimmed by 0 bases and 8 bases, with 15 bases remaining between them. The CDR3 sequence is CAWSVLGRSGTQYF. The CDR3 DNA sequence: TGTGCCTGGAGTGTACTTGGCCGATCGGGTACGCAGTATTTT.